The present TCR beta chain was sequenced within a study of molecular identifiers for immune sequencing clone quantification. This clonotype has a count of ten or more. Its antigen is as yet unknown. The CDR3 loop spans 15 amino acids. The germline CDR1 and CDR2 sequences are LGHNA and YSLEER. Between the trimmed V and J ends, which lost 1 base and 4 bases, there was a span of 13 bases. Libraries of bulk TCR were made by previously described methods (with listed TCR primers). TCRdb reanalysed the PCR reads using MiXCR and keeps one entry per CDR3 protein. This sample has about half a million distinct CDR3 sequences, with around 21% found just once. Study outcomes and limitations: The study found clones above 20 RNA copies held over 98% of effector molecules and under 1% in naive cells.

V usage is TRBV4-3 and J usage is TRBJ1-2, with TRBD1 as a possible D gene (6 bases). The TCR was taken from a human donor in good health. Some libraries in this study had Jurkat cell RNA spiked in. The sequenced sample was naive CD8+ T cells from blood, with Jurkat cell RNA spiked in. Subset indicated: FACS-sorted CD8+CD4-CCR7+CD45RA+ naive T cells. CDR3 DNA: TGCGCCAGCAGCCAAGTCTCAGGGGCTTCCTATGGCTACACCTTC. Its protein product is CASSQVSGASYGYTF.